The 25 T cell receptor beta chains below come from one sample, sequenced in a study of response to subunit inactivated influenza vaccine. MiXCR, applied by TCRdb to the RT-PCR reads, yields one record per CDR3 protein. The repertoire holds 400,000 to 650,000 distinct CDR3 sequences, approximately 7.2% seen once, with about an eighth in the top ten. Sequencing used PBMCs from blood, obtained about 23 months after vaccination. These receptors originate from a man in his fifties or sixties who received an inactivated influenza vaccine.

CDR3 protein: CSALGVHEQYF. DNA of the CDR3: TGCAGCGCCTTAGGGGTTCACGAGCAGTACTTC. V usage is TRBV29-1 and J usage is TRBJ2-7; tentative D call: TRBD1 (5 bases). Germline CDR1 is SQVTM and CDR2 is ANQGSEA. The CDR3 runs to 11 residues. Between the trimmed V and J ends, which lost 7 bases and 5 bases, there was a span of 12 bases.

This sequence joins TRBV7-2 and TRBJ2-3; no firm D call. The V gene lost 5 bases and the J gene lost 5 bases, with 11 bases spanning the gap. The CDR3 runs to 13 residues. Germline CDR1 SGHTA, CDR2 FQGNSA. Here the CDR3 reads CASSPRAQDTQYF. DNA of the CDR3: TGTGCCAGCAGCCCAAGGGCCCAAGATACGCAGTATTTT. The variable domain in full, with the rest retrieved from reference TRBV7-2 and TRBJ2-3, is GAGVSQSPSNKVTEKGKDVELRCDPISGHTALYWYRQSLGQGLEFLIYFQGNSAPDKSGLPSDRFSAERTGGSVSTLTIQRTQQEDSAVYLCASSPRAQDTQYFGPGTRLTVL.

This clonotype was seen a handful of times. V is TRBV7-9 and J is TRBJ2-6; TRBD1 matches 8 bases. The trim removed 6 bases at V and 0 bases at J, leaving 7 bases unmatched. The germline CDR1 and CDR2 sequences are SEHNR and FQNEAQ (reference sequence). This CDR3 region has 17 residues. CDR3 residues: CASRPRDRNSGANVLTF. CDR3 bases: TGTGCCAGCAGACCTCGGGACAGGAACTCTGGGGCCAACGTCCTGACTTTC. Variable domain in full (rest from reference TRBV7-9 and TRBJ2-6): DTGVSQNPRHKITKRGQNVTFRCDPISEHNRLYWYRQTLGQGPEFLTYFQNEAQLEKSRLLSDRFSAERPKGSFSTLEIQRTEQGDSAMYLCASRPRDRNSGANVLTFGAGSRLTVL.

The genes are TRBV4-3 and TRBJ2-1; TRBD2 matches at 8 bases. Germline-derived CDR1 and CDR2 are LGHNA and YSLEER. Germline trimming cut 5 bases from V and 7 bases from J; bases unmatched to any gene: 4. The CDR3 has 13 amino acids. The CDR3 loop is CASSSTSVNEQFF. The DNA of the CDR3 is TGCGCCAGCAGCTCGACTAGCGTTAATGAGCAGTTCTTC.

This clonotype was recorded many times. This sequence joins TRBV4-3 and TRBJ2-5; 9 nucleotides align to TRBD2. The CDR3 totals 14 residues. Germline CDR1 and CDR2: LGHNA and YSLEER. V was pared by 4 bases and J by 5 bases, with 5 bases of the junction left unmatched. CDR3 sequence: CASSLVAGAETQYF. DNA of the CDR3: TGCGCCAGCAGCCTCGTAGCGGGAGCGGAGACCCAGTACTTC.

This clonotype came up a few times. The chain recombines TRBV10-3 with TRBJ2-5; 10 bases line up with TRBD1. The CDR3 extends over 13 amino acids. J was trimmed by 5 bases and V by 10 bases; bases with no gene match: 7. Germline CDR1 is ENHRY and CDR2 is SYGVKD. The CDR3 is CATRTGGMETQYF. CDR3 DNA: TGTGCCACCAGGACAGGGGGGATGGAGACCCAGTACTTC.

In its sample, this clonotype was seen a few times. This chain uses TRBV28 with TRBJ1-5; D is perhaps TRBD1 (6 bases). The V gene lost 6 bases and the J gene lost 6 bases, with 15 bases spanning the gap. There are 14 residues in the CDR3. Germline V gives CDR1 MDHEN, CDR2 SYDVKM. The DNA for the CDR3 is TGTGCCAGCAGCTCCCTCAGGGGAACTCAGCCCCAGCATTTT. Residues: CASSSLRGTQPQHF.

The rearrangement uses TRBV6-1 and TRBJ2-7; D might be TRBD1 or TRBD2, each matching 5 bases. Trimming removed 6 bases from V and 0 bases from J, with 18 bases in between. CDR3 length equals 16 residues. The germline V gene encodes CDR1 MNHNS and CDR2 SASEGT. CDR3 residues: CASSPGAYSSSYEQYF. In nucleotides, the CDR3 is TGTGCCAGCAGCCCCGGGGCATACAGTTCCTCCTACGAGCAGTACTTC.

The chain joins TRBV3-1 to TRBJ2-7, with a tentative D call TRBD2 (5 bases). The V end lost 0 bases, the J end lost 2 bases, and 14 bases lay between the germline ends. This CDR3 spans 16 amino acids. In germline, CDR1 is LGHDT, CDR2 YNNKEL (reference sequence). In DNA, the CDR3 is TGTGCCAGCAGCCAAGACTTCGGGCTGCGGGCCTACGAGCAGTACTTC. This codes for CASSQDFGLRAYEQYF.

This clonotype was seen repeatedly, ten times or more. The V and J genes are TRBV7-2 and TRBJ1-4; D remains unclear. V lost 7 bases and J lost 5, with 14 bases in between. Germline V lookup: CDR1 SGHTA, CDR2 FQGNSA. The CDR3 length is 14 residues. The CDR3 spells CASTPGSQNEKLFF. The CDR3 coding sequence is TGTGCCAGCACCCCGGGCAGTCAAAATGAAAAACTGTTTTTT.

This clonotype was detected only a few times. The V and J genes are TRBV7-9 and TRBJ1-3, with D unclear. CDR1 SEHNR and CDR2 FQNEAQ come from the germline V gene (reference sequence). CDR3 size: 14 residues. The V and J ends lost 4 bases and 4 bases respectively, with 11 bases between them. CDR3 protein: CASSSRLLGNTIYF. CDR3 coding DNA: TGTGCCAGCAGCTCCCGATTATTAGGAAACACCATATATTTT.

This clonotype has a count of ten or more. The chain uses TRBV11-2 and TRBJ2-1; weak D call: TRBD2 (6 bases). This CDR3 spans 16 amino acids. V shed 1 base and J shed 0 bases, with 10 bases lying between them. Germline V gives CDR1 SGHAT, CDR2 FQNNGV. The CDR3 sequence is CASSLGFGGSYNEQFF. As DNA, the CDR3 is TGTGCCAGCAGCTTAGGTTTCGGGGGCTCCTACAATGAGCAGTTCTTC. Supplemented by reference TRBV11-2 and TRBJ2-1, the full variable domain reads EAGVAQSPRYKIIEKRQSVAFWCNPISGHATLYWYQQILGQGPKLLIQFQNNGVVDDSQLPKDRFSAERLKGVDSTLKIQPAKLEDSAVYLCASSLGFGGSYNEQFFGPGTRLTVL.

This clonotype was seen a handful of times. This CDR3 is CASSLFQAGDGYTF. The CDR3 DNA reads as TGTGCCAGCAGCTTATTTCAGGCTGGCGATGGCTACACCTTC. This rearrangement joins TRBV7-2 to TRBJ1-2; D ambiguous. The CDR3 consists of 14 residues. Germline CDR1 reads SGHTA; CDR2 reads FQGNSA. Trimming removed 2 bases from V and 6 bases from J, with 13 bases in between.

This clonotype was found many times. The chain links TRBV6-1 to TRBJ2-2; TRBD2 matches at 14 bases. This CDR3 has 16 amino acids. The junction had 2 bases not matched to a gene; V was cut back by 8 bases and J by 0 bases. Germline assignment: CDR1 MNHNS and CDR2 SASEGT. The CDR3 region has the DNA TGTGCCAGCTCGGGACTAGCGGGAGCGAACACCGGGGAGCTGTTTTTT. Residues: CASSGLAGANTGELFF.

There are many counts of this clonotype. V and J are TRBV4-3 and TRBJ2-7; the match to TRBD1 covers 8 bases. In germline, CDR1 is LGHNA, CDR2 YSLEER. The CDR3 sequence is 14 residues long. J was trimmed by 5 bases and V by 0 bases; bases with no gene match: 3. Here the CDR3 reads CASSQDRGLNEQYF. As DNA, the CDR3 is TGCGCCAGCAGCCAAGACAGGGGGCTGAACGAGCAGTACTTC.

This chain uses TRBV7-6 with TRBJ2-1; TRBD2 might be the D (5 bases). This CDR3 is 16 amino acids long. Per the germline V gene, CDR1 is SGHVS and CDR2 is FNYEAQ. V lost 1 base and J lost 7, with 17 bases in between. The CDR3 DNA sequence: TGTGCCAGCAGCTTAGGGCGGACTCGGAATAGGAATGAGCAGTTCTTC. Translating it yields CASSLGRTRNRNEQFF.

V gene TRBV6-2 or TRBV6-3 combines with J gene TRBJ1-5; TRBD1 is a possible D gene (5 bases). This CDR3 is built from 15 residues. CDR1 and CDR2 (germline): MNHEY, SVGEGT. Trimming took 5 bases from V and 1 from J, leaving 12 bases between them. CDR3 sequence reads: CASSNGHVSNQPQHF. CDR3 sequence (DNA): TGTGCCAGCAGTAACGGACATGTCAGCAATCAGCCCCAGCATTTT.

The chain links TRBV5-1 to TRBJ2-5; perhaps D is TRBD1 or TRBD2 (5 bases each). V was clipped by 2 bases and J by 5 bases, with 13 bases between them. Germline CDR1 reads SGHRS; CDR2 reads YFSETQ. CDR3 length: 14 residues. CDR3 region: CASSLEGWSETQYF. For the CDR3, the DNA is TGCGCCAGCAGCTTAGAGGGGTGGTCGGAGACCCAGTACTTC.

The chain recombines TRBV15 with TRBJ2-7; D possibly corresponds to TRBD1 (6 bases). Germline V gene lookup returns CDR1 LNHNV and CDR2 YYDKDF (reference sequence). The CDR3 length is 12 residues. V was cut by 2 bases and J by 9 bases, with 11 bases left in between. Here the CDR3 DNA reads TGTGCCACCAGCAGAACAGGGCTACGGCAGTACTTC. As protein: CATSRTGLRQYF.

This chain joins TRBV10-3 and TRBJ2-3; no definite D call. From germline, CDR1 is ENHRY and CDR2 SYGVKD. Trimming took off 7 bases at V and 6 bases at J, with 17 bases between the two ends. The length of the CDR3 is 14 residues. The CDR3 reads CAINSQSGADTQYF. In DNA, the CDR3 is TGTGCCATCAATAGCCAGAGTGGAGCTGATACGCAGTATTTT.

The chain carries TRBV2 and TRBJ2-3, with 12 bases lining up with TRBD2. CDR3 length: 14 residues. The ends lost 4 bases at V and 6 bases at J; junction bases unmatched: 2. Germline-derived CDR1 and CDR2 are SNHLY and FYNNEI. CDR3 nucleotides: TGTGCCAGCAGTGGGACTAGCGGGGCCGATACGCAGTATTTT. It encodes CASSGTSGADTQYF.

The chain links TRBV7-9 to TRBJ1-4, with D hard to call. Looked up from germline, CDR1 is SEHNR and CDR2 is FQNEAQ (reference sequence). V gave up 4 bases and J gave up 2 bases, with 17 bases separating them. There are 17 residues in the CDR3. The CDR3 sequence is CASSSPLGGSTNEKLFF. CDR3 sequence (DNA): TGTGCCAGCAGCTCCCCCCTGGGCGGGTCGACTAATGAAAAACTGTTTTTT. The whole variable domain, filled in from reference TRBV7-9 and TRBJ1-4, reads DTGVSQNPRHKITKRGQNVTFRCDPISEHNRLYWYRQTLGQGPEFLTYFQNEAQLEKSRLLSDRFSAERPKGSFSTLEIQRTEQGDSAMYLCASSSPLGGSTNEKLFFGSGTQLSVL.

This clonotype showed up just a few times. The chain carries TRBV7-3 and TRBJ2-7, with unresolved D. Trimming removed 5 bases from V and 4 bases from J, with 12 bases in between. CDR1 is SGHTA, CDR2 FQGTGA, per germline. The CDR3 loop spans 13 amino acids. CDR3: CASSLGSVYEQYF. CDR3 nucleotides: TGTGCCAGCAGCCTCGGGTCAGTTTACGAGCAGTACTTC.

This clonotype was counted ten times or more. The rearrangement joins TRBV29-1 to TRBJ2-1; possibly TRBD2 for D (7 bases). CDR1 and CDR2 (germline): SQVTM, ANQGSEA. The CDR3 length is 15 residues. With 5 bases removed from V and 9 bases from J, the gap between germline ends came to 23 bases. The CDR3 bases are TGCAGCGTTTCGGATGGGAGCGGGACAAGCACTGAGCAGTTCTTC. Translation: CSVSDGSGTSTEQFF.

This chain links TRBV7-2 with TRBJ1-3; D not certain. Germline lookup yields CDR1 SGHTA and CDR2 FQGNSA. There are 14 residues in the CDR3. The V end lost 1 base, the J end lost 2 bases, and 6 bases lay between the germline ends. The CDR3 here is CASSLVRTGNTIYF. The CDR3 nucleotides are TGTGCCAGCAGCTTAGTCAGGACTGGAAACACCATATATTTT.